This entry is about one T cell receptor beta chain. Antigen unknown. The CDR3 is 16 residues long. Trimming stripped 0 bases from V and 4 bases from J, with 13 bases between. Germline CDR1 SGHDN, CDR2 FVKESK. The sample originates from a study of post-analysis software for immune sequencing data. Whole-study results and caveats: TRBV segments more frequent in patients than in controls numbered roughly five and included TRBV5-6, TRBV5-1 and TRBV20-1. Controls had significantly higher normalized Chao1 diversity than multiple sclerosis patients.

Unique molecular identifiers were carried by the TCR beta cDNA libraries. Each CDR3 protein gets one entry after TCRdb re-called the PCR reads with MiXCR. The table has around 700,000 distinct CDR3 sequences, more than 50% seen once. The origin of this receptor is a girl under 10 years old with multiple sclerosis. Material for sequencing was blood. The V gene is TRBV14, the J gene TRBJ2-1, with a possible D match to TRBD2 (6 bases). This CDR3 is CASSQDTGVGYNEQFF. CDR3 nucleotide sequence: TGTGCCAGCAGCCAAGACACGGGAGTGGGGTACAATGAGCAGTTCTTC. Variable domain in full (rest from reference TRBV14 and TRBJ2-1): EAGVTQFPSHSVIEKGQTVTLRCDPISGHDNLYWYRRVMGKEIKFLLHFVKESKQDESGMPNNRFLAERTGGTYSTLKVQPAELEDSGVYFCASSQDTGVGYNEQFFGPGTRLTVL.